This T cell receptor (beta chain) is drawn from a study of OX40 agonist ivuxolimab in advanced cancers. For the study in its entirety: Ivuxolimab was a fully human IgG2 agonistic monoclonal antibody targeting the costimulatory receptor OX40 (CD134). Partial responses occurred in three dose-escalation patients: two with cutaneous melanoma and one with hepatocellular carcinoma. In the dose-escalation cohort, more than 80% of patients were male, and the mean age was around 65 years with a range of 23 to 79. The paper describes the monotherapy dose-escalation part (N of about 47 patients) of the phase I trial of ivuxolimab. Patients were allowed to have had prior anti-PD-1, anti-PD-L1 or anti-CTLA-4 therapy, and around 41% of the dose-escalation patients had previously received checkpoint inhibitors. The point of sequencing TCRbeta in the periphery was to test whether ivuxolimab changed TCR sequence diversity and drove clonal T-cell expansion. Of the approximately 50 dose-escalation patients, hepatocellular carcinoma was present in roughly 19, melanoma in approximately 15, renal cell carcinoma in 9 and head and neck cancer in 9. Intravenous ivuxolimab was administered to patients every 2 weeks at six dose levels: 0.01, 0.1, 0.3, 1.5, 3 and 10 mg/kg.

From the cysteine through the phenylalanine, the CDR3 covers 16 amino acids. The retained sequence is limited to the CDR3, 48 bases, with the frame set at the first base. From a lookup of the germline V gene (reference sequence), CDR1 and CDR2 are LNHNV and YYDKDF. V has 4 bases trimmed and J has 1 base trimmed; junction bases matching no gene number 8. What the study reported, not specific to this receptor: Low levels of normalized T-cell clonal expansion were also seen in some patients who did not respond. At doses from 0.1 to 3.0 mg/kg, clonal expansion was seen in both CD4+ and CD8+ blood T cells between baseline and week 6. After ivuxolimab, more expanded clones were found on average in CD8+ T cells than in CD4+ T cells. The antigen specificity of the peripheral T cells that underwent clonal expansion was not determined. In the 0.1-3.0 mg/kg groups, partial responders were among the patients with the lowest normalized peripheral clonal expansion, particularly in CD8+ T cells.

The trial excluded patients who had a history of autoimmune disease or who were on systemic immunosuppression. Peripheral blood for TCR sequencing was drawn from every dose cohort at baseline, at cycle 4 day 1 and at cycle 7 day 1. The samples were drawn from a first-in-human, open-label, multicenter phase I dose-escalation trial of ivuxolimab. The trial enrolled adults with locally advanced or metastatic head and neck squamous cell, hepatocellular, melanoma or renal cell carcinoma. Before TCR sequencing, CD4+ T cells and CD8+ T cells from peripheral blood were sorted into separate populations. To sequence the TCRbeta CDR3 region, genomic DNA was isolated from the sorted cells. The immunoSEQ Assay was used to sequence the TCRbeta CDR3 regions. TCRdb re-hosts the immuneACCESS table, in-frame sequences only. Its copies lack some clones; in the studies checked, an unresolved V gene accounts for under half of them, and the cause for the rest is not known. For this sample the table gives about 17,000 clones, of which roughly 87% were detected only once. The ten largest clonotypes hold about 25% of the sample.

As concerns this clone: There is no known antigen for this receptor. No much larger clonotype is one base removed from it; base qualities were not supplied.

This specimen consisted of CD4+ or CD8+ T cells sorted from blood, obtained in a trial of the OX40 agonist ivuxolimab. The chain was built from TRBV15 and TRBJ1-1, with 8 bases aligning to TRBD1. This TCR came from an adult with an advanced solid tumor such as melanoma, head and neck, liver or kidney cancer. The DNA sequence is TGTGCCACCAGCAAGGCTAGGACAGGGTGGAACACTGAAGCTTTCTTT. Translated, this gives CATSKARTGWNTEAFF.